The TCR beta chain described here comes from a study of Ad26.COV2.S vaccination and SARS-CoV-2 variants. Study-wide findings and caveats: Vaccine recipients surpassed placebo recipients in spike-specific TCR breadth.

The V gene's germline CDR1 is SGHAT and CDR2 FQDESV (reference sequence). Between the trimmed V and J ends, which lost 5 bases and 5 bases, there was a span of 18 bases. This CDR3 contains 15 residues. The treatment: about 20 received Ad26.COV2.S at low or high dose, single or two shots; a few received placebo; per-sample allocation not given. Sampling happened 63 days after the first vaccine or placebo injection. Generated by immunoSEQ multiplex PCR, the TCRdb table keeps only in-frame clones and is missing some. Of hundreds of thousands of clones listed, roughly 85% are singletons. Concerning this clone: Its antigen is still unknown.

This rearrangement joins TRBV11-1 to TRBJ1-1, with a possible D match to TRBD1 (6 bases). The sequence came from a person between 18 and 65 years old who received the Ad26.COV2.S COVID-19 vaccine or a placebo. The starting material was peripheral blood, obtained in a trial of Ad26.COV2.S vaccine versus placebo. The CDR3 DNA is TGTGCCAGCAGCCGCGGTGGGGGCGGGTGGACTGAAGCTTTCTTT. It specifies CASSRGGGGWTEAFF.